This is a list of T cell receptor beta chains from one sample in a study of PD-1 blockade in classical Hodgkin lymphoma. Assay used: immunoSEQ multiplex PCR; TCRdb lists only in-frame clones, some missing. The sample lists 25,000 to 35,000 clones, about 70% seen once, with approximately 4% in the top ten. This specimen consisted of peripheral blood mononuclear cells (PBMCs), obtained before the fourth cycle of nivolumab. Receptors originate from a human donor with classical Hodgkin lymphoma. CDR3s include the opening cysteine and the closing phenylalanine or tryptophan. The D gene is left open where the match is weak. Clone sizes are given selectively: once, few, many, or a class where the clone is expanded.

>TRBV15|NA|TRBJ1-5|once
CATSRDGGAGQPQHF
TGTGCCACCAGCAGAGATGGGGGGGCTGGTCAGCCCCAGCATTTT
>TRBV21-1|NA|TRBJ1-4|NA
CASRRVEKLFF
TGTGCCAGCAGAAGGGTTGAAAAACTGTTTTTT
>TRBV6-4|NA|TRBJ1-1|NA
CASSDRQDTEAFF
TGTGCCAGCAGTGACAGACAGGACACTGAAGCTTTCTTT
>TRBV13|NA|TRBJ2-7|NA
CASSLGVYEQYF
TGTGCCAGCAGCTTAGGGGTTTACGAGCAGTACTTC
>TRBV5-4|TRBD2|TRBJ2-1|NA
CANSREALHNEQFF
TGTGCCAACTCACGGGAGGCCCTCCACAATGAGCAGTTCTTC
>TRBV9|NA|TRBJ1-2|NA
CASSENRAGKTGYTF
TGTGCCAGCAGCGAAAACAGGGCCGGGAAGACGGGCTACACCTTC
>TRBV7-9|NA|TRBJ1-1|NA
CASSLVLEGAEAFF
TGTGCCAGCAGCTTAGTGCTGGAAGGGGCTGAAGCTTTCTTT
>TRBV7-7|NA|TRBJ2-7|NA
CASLGPAHLPDEQYF
TGTGCCAGCTTAGGTCCGGCCCATCTTCCGGACGAGCAGTACTTC
>TRBV6-6|NA|TRBJ2-7|NA
CASSYSGTDFSYEQYF
TGTGCCAGCAGTTACTCAGGGACTGACTTTTCCTACGAGCAGTACTTC
>TRBV5-6|NA|TRBJ2-1|once
CASSSPGSSNEQFF
TGTGCCAGCAGCTCCCCGGGTTCCAGCAATGAGCAGTTCTTC
>TRBV6-5|NA|TRBJ2-3|NA
CASRPQGYTDTQYF
TGTGCCAGCAGACCGCAGGGATACACAGATACGCAGTATTTT
>TRBV4-3|NA|TRBJ1-1|NA
CASSHKTDSNTEAFF
TGCGCCAGCAGCCATAAAACGGACTCTAACACTGAAGCTTTCTTT
>TRBV7-9|NA|TRBJ2-7|NA
CASTYPGEFEQYF
TGTGCCAGCACCTATCCGGGGGAATTCGAGCAGTACTTC
>TRBV9|NA|TRBJ1-1|NA
CASSLREYSEAFF
TGTGCCAGCAGCTTACGGGAATATTCTGAAGCTTTCTTT
>TRBV30|TRBD1|TRBJ1-2|few
CAWSPTGGADYGYTF
TGTGCCTGGAGTCCTACAGGGGGCGCCGACTATGGCTACACCTTC
>TRBV28|NA|TRBJ1-2|NA
CASSFGGQDYGYTF
TGTGCCAGCAGTTTTGGGGGGCAGGACTATGGCTACACCTTC
>TRBV4-1|TRBD2|TRBJ2-1|NA
CASSQGTSLAGIHNEQFF
TGCGCCAGCAGCCAGGGGACCTCACTAGCGGGGATACACAATGAGCAGTTCTTC
>TRBV2|TRBD2|TRBJ2-7|NA
CASRETSAISYEQYF
TGTGCCAGCAGAGAAACTAGCGCGATCTCCTACGAGCAGTACTTC
>TRBV27|NA|TRBJ1-1|NA
CASSPLGGLTEAFF
TGTGCCAGCAGCCCCCTTGGGGGGTTGACTGAAGCTTTCTTT
>TRBV9|NA|TRBJ1-2|few
CASRRGYGYTF
TGTGCCAGCAGGCGCGGCTATGGCTACACCTTC
>TRBV6-1|NA|TRBJ1-6|NA
CASSERENSPLHF
TGTGCCAGCAGTGAAAGGGAAAATTCACCCCTCCACTTT
>TRBV11-2|NA|TRBJ2-3|NA
CASSLEFPDTQYF
TGTGCCAGCAGCTTAGAATTCCCAGATACGCAGTATTTT
>TRBV9|NA|TRBJ1-6|NA
CASSGTKFGSYNSPLHF
TGTGCCAGCAGCGGAACTAAATTCGGCTCCTATAATTCACCCCTCCACTTT